This T cell receptor beta chain was obtained from a study of cytomegalovirus exposure and HLA in healthy donors. On the study more broadly: Caucasian-associated ancestry cluster membership applied to over 80% of around 400 genotyped donors.

Findings and limits, study-wide: A later analysis revealed that TCR association rates differed between HLA loci, peaking at DRB1 and bottoming out at HLA-C.

CDR1 and CDR2 from the germline V gene are SGHTA and FQGTGA. This CDR3 has 15 residues. V shed 5 bases and J shed 7 bases, with 19 bases lying between them. PCR primers comprised 60 Vbeta and 13 Jbeta primers. Sequencing used immunoSEQ multiplex PCR; TCRdb keeps in-frame clones, though not all of them. The sample gives 130,000 to 150,000 clones, more than 70% of which show up once; approximately 5% is in the top ten. The sample holds a few counts of this clone. The antigen remains undetermined. The specimen sequenced was PBMCs. The receptor was isolated from a woman in her forties or fifties in good health and CMV-seronegative. The chain couples TRBV7-3 to TRBJ2-3, with D possibly matching TRBD2 (7 bases). The CDR3 DNA follows: TGTGCCAGCAGCCCGAGGGGCGGGGGCTCGAATACGCAGTATTTT. Translated: CASSPRGGGSNTQYF.